This T cell receptor beta chain was recovered during a study of cytomegalovirus exposure and HLA in healthy donors. Notes on the study in general: In a later analysis, across HLA loci, associated TCR counts were highest for DRB1, lowest for HLA-C.

Note on this clone: Its antigen is not known.

Germline CDR1 is SGDLS and CDR2 is YYNGEE. Trimming took 0 bases from V and 6 from J, leaving 10 bases between them. The CDR3 is made up of 15 amino acids. This PCR relied on a set of 60 Vbeta primers and 13 Jbeta primers. Profiled with immunoSEQ multiplex PCR; TCRdb holds only in-frame clones, not every one. The sample has 53,000 or so clones, and its top ten clones hold 9.5% to 15%. Sequencing was carried out using PBMCs. This chain links TRBV9 with TRBJ2-6; TRBD1 might be the D (5 bases). This sequence was found in a man aged 18 to 30 in good health and CMV-seropositive. CDR3 residues: CASSVDRFQANVLTF. CDR3 nucleotide sequence: TGTGCCAGCAGCGTAGACAGGTTTCAGGCCAACGTCCTGACTTTC.